Below, 7 T cell receptor beta chains from the same sample are listed, as sequenced in a study of follicular helper T cells after annual influenza vaccination. TCRdb keeps only in-frame clones here, not all; method: immunoSEQ multiplex PCR. The profile shows 13,000 to 15,000 clones, 70% to 90% of them singletons. This sample's time point: 2014-2015 season, pre-vaccination. This material consisted of CXCR5- memory CD4+ T cells sorted from blood, taken on the day of influenza vaccination. The receptors come from an adult who received the influenza vaccine.

This clone was seen only a few times. The chain recombines TRBV5-1 with TRBJ1-6, with TRBD1 matching over 8 bases. With 5 bases clipped from V and 10 bases from J, the junction kept 5 bases outside the gene matches. This CDR3 has 13 residues. Germline V gene data show CDR1 as SGHRS and CDR2 as YFSETQ. The CDR3 DNA is TGCGCCAGCAGGACAGGGGAGGACTCACCCCTCCACTTT. It codes for CASRTGEDSPLHF.

The chain joins TRBV18 to TRBJ1-4; 9 nucleotides line up with TRBD1. The J segment lost 5 bases and the V segment lost 5 bases, leaving 3 bases of the junction unmatched. Germline V gives CDR1 KGHSH, CDR2 LQKENI. This CDR3 comprises 14 residues. The CDR3 DNA reads TGTGCCAGCTCAGAAGGACAGGGGAATGAAAAACTGTTTTTT. Protein sequence: CASSEGQGNEKLFF. The full variable domain, in which reference TRBV18 and TRBJ1-4 provide the parts outside the CDR3, is NAGVMQNPRHLVRRRGQEARLRCSPMKGHSHVYWYRQLPEEGLKFMVYLQKENIIDESGMPKERFSAEFPKEGPSILRIQQVVRGDSAAYFCASSEGQGNEKLFFGSGTQLSVL.

The chain recombines TRBV7-2 with TRBJ2-4, with 8 bases lining up with TRBD2. CDR3 length: 17 residues. Germline values: CDR1 SGHTA, CDR2 FQGNSA. V was pared by 4 bases and J by 8 bases, with 16 bases of the junction left unmatched. The CDR3 region has the DNA TGTGCCAGCAGCTGGCCCCCGCGACGGGGGGGCCTTTACATTCAGTACTTC. This gives the protein CASSWPPRRGGLYIQYF.

This clone is a singleton in its sample. This chain links TRBV6-1 with TRBJ2-1; no clear D. Germline V lookup: CDR1 MNHNS, CDR2 SASEGT. V lost 3 bases and J 6 bases, leaving 12 bases between the germline ends. The CDR3 loop spans 14 amino acids. The CDR3 bases are TGTGCCAGCAGTGATTTTTGGGCGAGCAATGAGCAGTTCTTC. It encodes CASSDFWASNEQFF.

V is TRBV7-2 and J is TRBJ1-2; 9 bases agree with TRBD1. Germline V gene sequence: CDR1 SGHTA, CDR2 FQGNSA. The CDR3 is 15 residues long. The V and J ends lost 5 bases and 2 bases, in that order; junction bases with no gene match: 6. The CDR3 DNA reads as TGTGCCAGCAGCCGTCCCGGGACAGGGAACTATGGCTACACCTTC. It translates to CASSRPGTGNYGYTF.

CDR3 DNA sequence: TGTGCCAGTAGTATCCGGACAGGGAGGTTAGGTACGCAGTATTTT. Its translation is CASSIRTGRLGTQYF. The genes are TRBV19 and TRBJ2-3; 8 nucleotides agree with TRBD1. Losses at the gene ends were 3 bases for V and 8 bases for J; bases not matched to a gene: 10. Looked up from germline, CDR1 is LNHDA and CDR2 is SQIVND (reference sequence). The CDR3 is 15 amino acids.

The chain is built from TRBV6-1 and TRBJ2-5; D unclear. V was cut by 1 base and J by 4 bases, with 13 bases left in between. CDR3 length: 15 residues. Germline assignment: CDR1 MNHNS and CDR2 SASEGT. For the CDR3, the DNA is TGTGCCAGCAGTGAAGGGTTAGGGTTTGGAGAGACCCAGTACTTC. As protein: CASSEGLGFGETQYF.